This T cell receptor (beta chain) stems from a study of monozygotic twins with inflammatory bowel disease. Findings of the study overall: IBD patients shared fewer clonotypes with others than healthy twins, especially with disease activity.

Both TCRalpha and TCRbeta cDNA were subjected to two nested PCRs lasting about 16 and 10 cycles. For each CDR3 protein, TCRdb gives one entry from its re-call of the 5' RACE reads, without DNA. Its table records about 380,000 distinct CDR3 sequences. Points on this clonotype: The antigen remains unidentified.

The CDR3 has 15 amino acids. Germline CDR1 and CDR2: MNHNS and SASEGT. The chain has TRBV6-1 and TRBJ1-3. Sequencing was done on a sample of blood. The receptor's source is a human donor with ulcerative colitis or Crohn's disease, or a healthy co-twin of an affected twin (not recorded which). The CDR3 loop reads CASAQSGTERNTIYF.